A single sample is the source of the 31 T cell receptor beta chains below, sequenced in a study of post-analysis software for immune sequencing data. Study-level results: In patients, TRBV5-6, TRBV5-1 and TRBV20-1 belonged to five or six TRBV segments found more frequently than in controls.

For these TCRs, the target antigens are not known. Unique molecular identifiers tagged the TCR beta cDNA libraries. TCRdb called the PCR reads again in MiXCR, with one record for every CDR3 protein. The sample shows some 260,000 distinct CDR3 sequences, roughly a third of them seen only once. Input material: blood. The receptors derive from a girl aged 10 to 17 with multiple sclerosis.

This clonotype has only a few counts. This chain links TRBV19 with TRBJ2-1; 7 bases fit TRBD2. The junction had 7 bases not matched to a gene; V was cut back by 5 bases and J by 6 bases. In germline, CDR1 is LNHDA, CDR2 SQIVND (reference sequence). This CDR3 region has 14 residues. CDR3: CASSWGGKANEQFF. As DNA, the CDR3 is TGTGCCAGTAGTTGGGGGGGGAAGGCCAATGAGCAGTTCTTC.

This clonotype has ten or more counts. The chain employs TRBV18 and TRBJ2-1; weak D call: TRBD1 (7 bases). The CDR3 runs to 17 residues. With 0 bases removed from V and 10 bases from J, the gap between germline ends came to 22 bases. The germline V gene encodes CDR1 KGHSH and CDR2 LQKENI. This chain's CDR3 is CASSPPQGGKERREQFF. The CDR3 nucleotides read TGTGCCAGCTCACCACCGCAGGGGGGAAAAGAGAGGAGAGAGCAGTTCTTC.

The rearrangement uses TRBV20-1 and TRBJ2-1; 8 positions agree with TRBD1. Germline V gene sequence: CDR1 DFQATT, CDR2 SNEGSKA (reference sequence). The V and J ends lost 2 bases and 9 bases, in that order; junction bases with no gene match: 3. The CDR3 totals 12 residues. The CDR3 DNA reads TGCAGTGCTAGACAGGGGGCAGGTGAGCAGTTCTTC. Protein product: CSARQGAGEQFF.

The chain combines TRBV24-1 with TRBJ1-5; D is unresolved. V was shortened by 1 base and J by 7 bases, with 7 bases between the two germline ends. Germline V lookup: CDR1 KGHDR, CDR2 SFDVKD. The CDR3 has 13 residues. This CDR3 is CATSDFYRQPQHF. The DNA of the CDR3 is TGTGCCACCAGTGATTTCTACCGGCAGCCCCAGCATTTT.

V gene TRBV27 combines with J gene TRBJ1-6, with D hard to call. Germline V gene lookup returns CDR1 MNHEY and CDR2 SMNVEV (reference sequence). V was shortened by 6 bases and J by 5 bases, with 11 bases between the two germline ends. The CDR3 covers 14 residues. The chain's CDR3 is CASRFGRDNSPLHF. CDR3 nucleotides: TGTGCCAGCAGATTTGGACGGGATAATTCACCCCTCCACTTT.

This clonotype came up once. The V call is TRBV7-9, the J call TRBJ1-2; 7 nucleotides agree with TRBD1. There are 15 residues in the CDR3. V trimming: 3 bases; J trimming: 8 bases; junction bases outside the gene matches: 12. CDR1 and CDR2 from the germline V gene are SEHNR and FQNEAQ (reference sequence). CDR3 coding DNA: TGTGCCAGCAGCTTGGGAGGAGGGGGCACCTACGGCTACACCTTC. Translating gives CASSLGGGGTYGYTF.

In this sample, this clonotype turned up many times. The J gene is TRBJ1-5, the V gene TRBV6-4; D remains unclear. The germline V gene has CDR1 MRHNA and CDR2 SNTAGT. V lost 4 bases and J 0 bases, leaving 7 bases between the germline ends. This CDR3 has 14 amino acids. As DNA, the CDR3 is TGTGCCAGCAGTGCAGAATATAGCAATCAGCCCCAGCATTTT. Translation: CASSAEYSNQPQHF.

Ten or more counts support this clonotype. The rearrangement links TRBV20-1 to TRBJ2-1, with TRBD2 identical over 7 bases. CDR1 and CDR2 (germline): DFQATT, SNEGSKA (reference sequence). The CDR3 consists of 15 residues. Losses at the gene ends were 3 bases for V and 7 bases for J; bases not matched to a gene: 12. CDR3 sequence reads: CSASVRLGGGNEQFF. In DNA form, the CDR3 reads TGCAGTGCTAGCGTCCGGCTGGGGGGGGGGAATGAGCAGTTCTTC.

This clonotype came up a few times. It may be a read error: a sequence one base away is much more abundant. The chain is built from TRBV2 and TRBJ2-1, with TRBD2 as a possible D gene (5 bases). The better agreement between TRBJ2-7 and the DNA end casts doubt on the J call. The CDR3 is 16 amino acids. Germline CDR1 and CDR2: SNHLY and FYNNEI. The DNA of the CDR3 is TGTGCCAGCAGTGAAGCCCCCCGGGGTCCCTACAATGAGCAGTACTTC. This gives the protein CASSEAPRGPYNEQYF.

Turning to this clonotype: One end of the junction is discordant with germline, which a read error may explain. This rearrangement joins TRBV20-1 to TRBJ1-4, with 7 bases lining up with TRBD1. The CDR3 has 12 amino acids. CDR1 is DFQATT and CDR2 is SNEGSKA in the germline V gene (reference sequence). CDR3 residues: CSATYRGEKRFF. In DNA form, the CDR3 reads TGCAGTGCTACCTACAGGGGCGAAAAACGGTTTTTT.

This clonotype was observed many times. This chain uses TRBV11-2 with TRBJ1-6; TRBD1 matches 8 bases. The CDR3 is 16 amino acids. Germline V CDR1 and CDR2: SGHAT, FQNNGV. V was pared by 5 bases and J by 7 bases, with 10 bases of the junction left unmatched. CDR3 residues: CASSRETGAGNSPLHF. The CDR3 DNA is TGTGCCAGCAGCCGGGAGACAGGGGCAGGGAATTCACCCCTCCACTTT.

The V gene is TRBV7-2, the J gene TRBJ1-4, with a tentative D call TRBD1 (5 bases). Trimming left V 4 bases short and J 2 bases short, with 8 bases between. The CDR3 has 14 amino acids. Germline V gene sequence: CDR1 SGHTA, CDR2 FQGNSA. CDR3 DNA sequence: TGTGCCAGCAGCTCCCGGGACACTAATGAAAAACTGTTTTTT. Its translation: CASSSRDTNEKLFF.

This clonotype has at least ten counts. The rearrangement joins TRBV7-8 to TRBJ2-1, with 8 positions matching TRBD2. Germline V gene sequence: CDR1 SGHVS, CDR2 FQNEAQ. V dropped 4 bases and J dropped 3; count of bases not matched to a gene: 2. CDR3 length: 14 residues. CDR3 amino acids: CASSSAGVYNEQFF. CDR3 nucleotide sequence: TGTGCCAGCAGCTCAGCGGGAGTCTACAATGAGCAGTTCTTC.

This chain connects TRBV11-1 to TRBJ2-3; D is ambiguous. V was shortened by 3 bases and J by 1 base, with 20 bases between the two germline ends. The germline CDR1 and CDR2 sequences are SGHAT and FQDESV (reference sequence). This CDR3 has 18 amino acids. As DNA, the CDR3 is TGTGCCAGCAGCTTCGATCCACAGTCCGCGATACGCACAGATACGCAGTATTTT. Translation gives CASSFDPQSAIRTDTQYF.

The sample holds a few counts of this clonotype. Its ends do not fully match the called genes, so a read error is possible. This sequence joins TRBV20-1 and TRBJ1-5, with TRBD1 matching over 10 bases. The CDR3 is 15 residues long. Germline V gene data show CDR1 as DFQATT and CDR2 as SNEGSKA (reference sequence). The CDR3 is CSARGQGARNRPQHF. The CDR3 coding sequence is TGCAGTGCTAGAGGACAGGGGGCACGGAATCGGCCCCAGCATTTT.

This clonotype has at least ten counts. The CDR3 DNA follows: TGTGCCAGTAGGCGACTAGCGGGGGGCCACAATGAGCAGTTCTTC. Encoded protein: CASRRLAGGHNEQFF. The genes are TRBV19 and TRBJ2-1, with TRBD2 matching over 13 bases. Germline CDR1 LNHDA, CDR2 SQIVND (reference sequence). The CDR3 length is 15 residues. Trimming cost V 6 bases and J 5 bases; bases outside gene matches: 4.

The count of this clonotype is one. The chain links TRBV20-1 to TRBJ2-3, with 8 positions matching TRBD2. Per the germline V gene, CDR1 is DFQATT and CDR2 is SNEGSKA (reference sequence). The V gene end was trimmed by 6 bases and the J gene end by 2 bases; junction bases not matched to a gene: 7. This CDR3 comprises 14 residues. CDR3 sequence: CSASGGRITDTQYF. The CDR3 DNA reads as TGCAGTGCCTCGGGGGGGCGGATCACAGATACGCAGTATTTT.

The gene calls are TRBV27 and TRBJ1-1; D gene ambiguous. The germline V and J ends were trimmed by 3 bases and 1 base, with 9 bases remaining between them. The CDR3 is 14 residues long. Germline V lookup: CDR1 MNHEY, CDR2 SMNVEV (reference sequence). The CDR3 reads CASSLEMGNTEAFF. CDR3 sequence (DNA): TGTGCCAGCAGTTTGGAGATGGGGAACACTGAAGCTTTCTTT.

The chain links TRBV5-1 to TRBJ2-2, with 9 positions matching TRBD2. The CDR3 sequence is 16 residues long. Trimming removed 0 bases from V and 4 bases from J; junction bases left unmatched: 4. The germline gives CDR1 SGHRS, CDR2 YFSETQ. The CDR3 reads CASSLERGVITGELFF. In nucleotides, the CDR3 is TGCGCCAGCAGCTTGGAGCGGGGGGTGATCACCGGGGAGCTGTTTTTT. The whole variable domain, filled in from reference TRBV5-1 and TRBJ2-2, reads KAGVTQTPRYLIKTRGQQVTLSCSPISGHRSVSWYQQTPGQGLQFLFEYFSETQRNKGNFPGRFSGRQFSNSRSEMNVSTLELGDSALYLCASSLERGVITGELFFGEGSRLTVL.

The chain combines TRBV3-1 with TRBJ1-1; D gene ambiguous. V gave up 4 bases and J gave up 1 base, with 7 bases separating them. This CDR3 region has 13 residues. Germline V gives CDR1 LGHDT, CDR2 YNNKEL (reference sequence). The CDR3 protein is CASSLVSNTEAFF. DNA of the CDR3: TGTGCCAGCAGCCTGGTTTCGAACACTGAAGCTTTCTTT.

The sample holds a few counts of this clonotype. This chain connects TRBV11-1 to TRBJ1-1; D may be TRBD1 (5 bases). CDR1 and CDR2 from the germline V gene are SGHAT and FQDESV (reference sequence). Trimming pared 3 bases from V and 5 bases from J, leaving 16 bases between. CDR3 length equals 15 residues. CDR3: CASSFGGTGGTEAFF. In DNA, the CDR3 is TGTGCCAGCAGCTTCGGAGGGACGGGGGGGACTGAAGCTTTCTTT.

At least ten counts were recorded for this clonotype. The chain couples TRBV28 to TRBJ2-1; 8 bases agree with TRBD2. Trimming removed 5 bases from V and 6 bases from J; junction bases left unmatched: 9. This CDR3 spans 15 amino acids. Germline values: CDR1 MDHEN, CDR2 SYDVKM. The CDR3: CASSTRAGAFNEQFF. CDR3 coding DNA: TGTGCCAGCAGTACTCGAGCGGGAGCATTCAATGAGCAGTTCTTC.

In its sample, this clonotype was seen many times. The CDR3 region has the DNA TGTGCCAGCAGTAGCTTAGAGAGGGATGGCTACACCTTC. Translation: CASSSLERDGYTF. The chain uses TRBV6-6 and TRBJ1-2; D unclear. The CDR3 loop spans 13 amino acids. The germline V and J ends were trimmed by 5 bases and 6 bases, with 13 bases remaining between them. Germline-derived CDR1 and CDR2 are MNHNY and SVGAGI (reference sequence).

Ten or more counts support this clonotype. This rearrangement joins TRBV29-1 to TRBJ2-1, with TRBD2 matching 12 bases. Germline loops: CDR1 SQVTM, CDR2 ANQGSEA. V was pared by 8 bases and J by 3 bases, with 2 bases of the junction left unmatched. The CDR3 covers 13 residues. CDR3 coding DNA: TGCAGCCTGGGACTAGCGGGCTACAATGAGCAGTTCTTC. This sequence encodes CSLGLAGYNEQFF.

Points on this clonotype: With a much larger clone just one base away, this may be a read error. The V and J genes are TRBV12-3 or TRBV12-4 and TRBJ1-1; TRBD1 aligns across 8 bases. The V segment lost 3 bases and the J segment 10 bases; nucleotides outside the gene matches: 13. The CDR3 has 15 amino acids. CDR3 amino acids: CASSLNLGQEDRAFF. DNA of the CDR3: TGTGCCAGCAGTTTGAACTTGGGACAGGAGGATCGAGCTTTCTTT.

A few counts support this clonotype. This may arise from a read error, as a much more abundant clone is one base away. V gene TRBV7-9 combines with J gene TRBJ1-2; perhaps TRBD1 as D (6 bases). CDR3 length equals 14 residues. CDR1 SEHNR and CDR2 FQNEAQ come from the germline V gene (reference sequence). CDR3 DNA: TGTACCAGCACAGGGTTGGACCGAATCTATGGCTACACCTTC. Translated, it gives CTSTGLDRIYGYTF.

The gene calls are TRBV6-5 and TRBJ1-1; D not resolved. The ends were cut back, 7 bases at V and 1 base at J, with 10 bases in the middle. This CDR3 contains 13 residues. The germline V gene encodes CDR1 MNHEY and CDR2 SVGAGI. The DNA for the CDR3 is TGTGCCAGCACCCCATCAGAGAACACTGAAGCTTTCTTT. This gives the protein CASTPSENTEAFF.

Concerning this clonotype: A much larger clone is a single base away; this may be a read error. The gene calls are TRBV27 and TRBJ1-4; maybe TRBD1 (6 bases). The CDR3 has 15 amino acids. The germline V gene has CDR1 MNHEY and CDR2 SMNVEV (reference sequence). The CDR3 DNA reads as TGTACCAGCAGTTTATCTGGGGGGCGCAGAGAAAAACTGTTTTTT. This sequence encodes CTSSLSGGRREKLFF.

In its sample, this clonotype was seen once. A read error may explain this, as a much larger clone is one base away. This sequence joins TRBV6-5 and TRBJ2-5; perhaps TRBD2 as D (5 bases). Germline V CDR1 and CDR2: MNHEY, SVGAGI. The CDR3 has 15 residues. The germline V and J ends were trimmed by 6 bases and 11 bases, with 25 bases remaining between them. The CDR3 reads CASSPSPGTYNEQYF. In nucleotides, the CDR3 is TGTGCCAGCAGCCCCTCGCCGGGAACTTACAATGAGCAGTACTTC.

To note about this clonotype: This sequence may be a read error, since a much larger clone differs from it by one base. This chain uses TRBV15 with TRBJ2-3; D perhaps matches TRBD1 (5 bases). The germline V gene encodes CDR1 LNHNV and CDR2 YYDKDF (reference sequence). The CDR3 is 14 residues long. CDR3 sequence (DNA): TGTGCCACCAGCAGACCCCTGGACACAGATGCGCAGTATTTT. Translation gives CATSRPLDTDAQYF.

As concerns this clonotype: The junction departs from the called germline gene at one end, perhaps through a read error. The CDR3 region is CASSHSGTGGIYEQYF. The CDR3 DNA follows: TGCGCCAGCAGCCACTCCGGGACAGGGGGGATCTACGAGCAGTACTTT. The J gene is TRBJ2-7, the V gene TRBV4-3; 11 nucleotides agree with TRBD1. The germline gives CDR1 LGHNA, CDR2 YSLEER. CDR3 length: 16 amino acids.